This T cell receptor beta chain was identified in a study of spatial heterogeneity in lung cancer. The overall study: Across the raw uncorrected reads, a unique TCR and UMI combination was observed, on average, more than ten times.

The sample's time point: sample taken at primary tumor resection. Whole RNA was taken from tumor, nontumor lung or frozen PBMC; it was then sequenced unsorted. The germline gives CDR1 SQVTM, CDR2 ANQGSEA. The CDR3 extends over 13 amino acids. Trimming pared 3 bases from V and 4 bases from J, leaving 12 bases between. Study-level results: Tumor mutation counts were tracked by expanded intratumoral alpha and beta TCR counts. Approximate estimated coverage of tumor T cells amounted to approximately 6.8% for alpha and approximately 13% for beta chains.

TCRdb itself ran the 5' RACE reads through MiXCR, one entry per CDR3 protein. The data hold more than 15,000 distinct CDR3 sequences, with roughly 6.5% observed a single time. Note on this clonotype: Its target is not known.

J is TRBJ2-5 and V is TRBV29-1; TRBD1 is a possible D gene (6 bases). The sequencing here drew on lung tumor tissue, taken at surgery. The sequence was obtained from a female donor with early-stage non-small cell lung cancer. This CDR3 reads CSVDPGARETQYF. CDR3 bases: TGCAGCGTTGACCCAGGGGCCAGAGAGACCCAGTACTTC.